What follows describes a single TCR beta chain. Its specificity is not known. This sample is drawn from a study of T cells in localized non-small cell lung cancer. Whole-study findings and limits: Density of T cells in blood, when higher, went with longer overall survival. A median approximately 61 of the top 100 tumor clones appeared in adjacent lung.

With 7 bases removed from V and 5 bases from J, the gap between germline ends came to 12 bases. CDR3 length equals 14 residues. Per germline, CDR1 LNHDA and CDR2 SQIVND (reference sequence). TCRdb's table, derived via immunoSEQ multiplex PCR, lists solely in-frame clones and lacks some. The sample includes under 25,000 clones, about nine tenths of them seen just once. V gene TRBV19 combines with J gene TRBJ1-6, with D uncertain. The source of this sequence is a man aged 35 to 70 with stage II squamous cell lung carcinoma. The sample consisted of PBMCs, taken before any cancer treatment. CDR3 in amino acids: CASTGSGDNSPLHF. CDR3 in DNA: TGTGCCAGTACGGGGTCTGGGGATAATTCACCCCTCCACTTT. Together with reference TRBV19 and TRBJ1-6, the CDR3 gives the full variable domain: DGGITQSPKYLFRKEGQNVTLSCEQNLNHDAMYWYRQDPGQGLRLIYYSQIVNDFQKGDIAEGYSVSREKKESFPLTVTSAQKNPTAFYLCASTGSGDNSPLHFGNGTRLTVT.